This entry lists 23 T cell receptor beta chains sequenced from one sample in a study of response to subunit inactivated influenza vaccine. MiXCR, applied by TCRdb to the RT-PCR reads, yields one record per CDR3 protein. The table has around 520,000 distinct CDR3 sequences, approximately 12% seen once; the top ten hold approximately 10%. Sequenced material: PBMCs from blood, taken on the day of vaccination. Receptors originate from a man over 45 who received an inactivated influenza vaccine.

This clonotype came up many times. V usage is TRBV28 and J usage is TRBJ2-1; 9 bases line up with TRBD2. J was trimmed by 6 bases and V by 3 bases; bases with no gene match: 9. The CDR3 sequence is 16 residues long. CDR1 is MDHEN and CDR2 is SYDVKM in the germline V gene. The CDR3 DNA is TGTGCCAGCAGTTTCAGTATCGCGGGAGGGCTCAATGAGCAGTTCTTC. Translating it yields CASSFSIAGGLNEQFF.

V and J are TRBV29-1 and TRBJ2-3, with TRBD1 matching over 9 bases. J lost 0 bases, V lost 3 bases, and 1 base had no gene match. CDR1 is SQVTM, CDR2 ANQGSEA, per germline. The CDR3 length is 14 residues. This chain's CDR3 is CSVDGQGSTDTQYF. The CDR3 nucleotides read TGCAGCGTTGACGGACAGGGGAGCACAGATACGCAGTATTTT.

V usage is TRBV6-5 and J usage is TRBJ1-1, with TRBD1 as a possible D gene (5 bases). V was cut by 0 bases and J by 0 bases, with 8 bases left in between. This CDR3 has 15 residues. CDR1 is MNHEY, CDR2 SVGAGI, per germline. CDR3 bases: TGTGCCAGCAGTTACTCGAAGGGGATGAACACTGAAGCTTTCTTT. This encodes CASSYSKGMNTEAFF.

This clonotype was detected only a few times. Relative to the germline gene, one junction end is altered; a read error may explain this. The V call is TRBV5-1, the J call TRBJ2-5; 7 nucleotides agree with TRBD2. CDR3 size: 16 residues. Germline V gene sequence: CDR1 SGHRS, CDR2 YFSETQ. In nucleotides, the CDR3 is TGCGCCAGCAGCTTGGTAGACGGGAGGACCTCAGAGCCCCAGTACTTC. Protein: CASSLVDGRTSEPQYF.

This clonotype was seen only a few times. This chain connects TRBV28 to TRBJ1-5; D is perhaps TRBD1 (6 bases). The V end was cut by 3 bases, the J end by 0 bases, with 18 bases between. The CDR3 is 18 residues long. The germline gives CDR1 MDHEN, CDR2 SYDVKM. The CDR3 bases are TGTGCCAGCAGTTTCACTCGGACAGAACCAAATAGCAATCAGCCCCAGCATTTT. Translation: CASSFTRTEPNSNQPQHF.

A few counts support this clonotype. V usage is TRBV7-8 and J usage is TRBJ2-7, with 9 bases identical to TRBD2. Germline trimming cut 4 bases from V and 1 base from J; bases unmatched to any gene: 5. Germline V gene data show CDR1 as SGHVS and CDR2 as FQNEAQ. The CDR3 consists of 15 residues. CDR3 bases: TGTGCCAGCAGCTGGGGGACTAGCATGTCCTACGAGCAGTACTTC. It is translated as CASSWGTSMSYEQYF.

CDR3 sequence: CAWSAYLLGLMNTEAFF. CDR3 DNA sequence: TGTGCCTGGAGTGCCTACCTCCTTGGGCTAATGAACACTGAAGCTTTCTTT. This rearrangement joins TRBV30 to TRBJ1-1, with D hard to call. The CDR3 consists of 17 residues. Per germline, CDR1 GTSNPN and CDR2 SVGIG (reference sequence). V dropped 1 base and J dropped 0 bases, with 18 bases sitting between them.

This clonotype was found many times. The rearrangement joins TRBV20-1 to TRBJ1-2; D gene ambiguous. Looked up from germline, CDR1 is DFQATT and CDR2 is SNEGSKA (reference sequence). The CDR3 loop spans 11 amino acids. Between the trimmed V and J ends, which lost 6 bases and 4 bases, there was a span of 9 bases. The CDR3 DNA reads as TGCAGTGCCTCGGGGAGCTATGGCTACACCTTC. It yields the protein CSASGSYGYTF.

This clonotype was counted a few times. The chain carries TRBV15 and TRBJ2-5; TRBD2 matches at 14 bases. This CDR3 is built from 17 residues. CDR1 and CDR2 (germline): LNHNV, YYDKDF (reference sequence). V shed 0 bases and J 7 bases; nucleotides not matched to a gene: 7. CDR3 loop: CATSRDPGLAGVSTQYF. The CDR3, as DNA: TGTGCCACCAGCAGAGACCCGGGACTAGCGGGAGTATCGACCCAGTACTTC.

This clonotype came up a few times. V usage is TRBV7-8 and J usage is TRBJ2-5; 11 bases are shared with TRBD2. Trimming at V came to 5 bases and at J to 6 bases, leaving 11 bases not matched to a gene. Germline-derived CDR1 and CDR2 are SGHVS and FQNEAQ. CDR3 length: 16 residues. The CDR3 region has the DNA TGTGCCAGCAGCCCCACGCGACTAGCGGGGACCAAGACCCAGTACTTC. It translates to CASSPTRLAGTKTQYF.

This clonotype has a handful of counts. This chain links TRBV7-9 with TRBJ1-6; no clear D gene. In germline, CDR1 is SEHNR, CDR2 FQNEAQ (reference sequence). V was pared by 5 bases and J by 8 bases, with 13 bases between. The CDR3 sequence is 14 residues long. The CDR3 DNA reads as TGTGCCAGCAGCGCCGGACCGAAGTATTCACCCCTCCACTTT. Protein: CASSAGPKYSPLHF.

This clonotype was seen a few times. The genes are TRBV20-1 and TRBJ1-5; D remains ambiguous. Germline lookup yields CDR1 DFQATT and CDR2 SNEGSKA (reference sequence). V lost 0 bases and J 11 bases, leaving 17 bases between the germline ends. CDR3 length: 14 residues. CDR3 nucleotide sequence: TGCAGTGCTAGAGACCCGGCGCGAGATATGTCCCAGCATTTT. Residues: CSARDPARDMSQHF.

This clonotype has just a few counts. The chain combines TRBV5-6 with TRBJ2-5; TRBD2 matches at 8 bases. The CDR3 covers 15 residues. CDR1 is SGHDT and CDR2 is YYEEEE in the germline V gene. Trimming took 0 bases from V and 5 from J; bases not matched to a gene: 6. CDR3 amino acids: CASSLERGGPETQYF. CDR3 nucleotide sequence: TGTGCCAGCAGCTTGGAACGGGGGGGCCCTGAGACCCAGTACTTC. Variable domain in full (rest from reference TRBV5-6 and TRBJ2-5): DAGVTQSPTHLIKTRGQQVTLRCSPKSGHDTVSWYQQALGQGPQFIFQYYEEEERQRGNFPDRFSGHQFPNYSSELNVNALLLGDSALYLCASSLERGGPETQYFGPGTRLLVL.

V and J are TRBV6-5 and TRBJ2-7; 7 nucleotides agree with TRBD2. The CDR3 consists of 15 residues. The germline V gene encodes CDR1 MNHEY and CDR2 SVGAGI. V lost 0 bases and J lost 2; bases outside the gene matches: 4. The CDR3 DNA sequence: TGTGCCAGCAGTTACTCTTGGGGGAGGGCCTACGAGCAGTACTTC. Translating gives CASSYSWGRAYEQYF.

Ten or more counts support this clonotype. V is TRBV27 and J is TRBJ2-1; 8 bases match TRBD2. Germline CDR1 and CDR2: MNHEY and SMNVEV (reference sequence). This CDR3 comprises 16 residues. CDR3 protein: CFGPVGGRIPYNEQFF. CDR3 coding DNA: TGTTTCGGGCCTGTCGGCGGGAGGATACCCTACAATGAGCAGTTCTTC.

The chain couples TRBV12-3 or TRBV12-4 to TRBJ1-1; D is perhaps TRBD1 (5 bases). V lost 1 base and J lost 4, with 10 bases in between. The CDR3 spans 14 residues. The CDR3 loop is CASSLGGVVTEAFF. The CDR3 nucleotides read TGTGCCAGCAGTTTAGGAGGGGTAGTCACTGAAGCTTTCTTT.

The sample holds many counts of this clonotype. The CDR3 nucleotides are TGTGCCATCAGTGAGTCCCTAGCGGAAACCTACGAGCAGTACTTC. This gives the protein CAISESLAETYEQYF. The chain carries TRBV10-3 and TRBJ2-7; the match to TRBD2 covers 7 bases. Trimming at V came to 0 bases and at J to 2 bases, leaving 4 bases not matched to a gene. The CDR3 length is 15 residues. Germline V gene sequence: CDR1 ENHRY, CDR2 SYGVKD.

This clonotype was detected only a few times. The V call is TRBV12-3 or TRBV12-4, the J call TRBJ1-1; 9 bases line up with TRBD1. Trimming removed 1 base from V and 11 bases from J; junction bases left unmatched: 17. This CDR3 contains 17 residues. The CDR3 spells CASSLGWGGTGSEEAFF. For the CDR3, the DNA is TGTGCCAGCAGTTTAGGGTGGGGAGGGACAGGGTCAGAGGAGGCTTTCTTT.

Ten or more counts support this clonotype. V and J are TRBV4-3 and TRBJ2-3; D possibly corresponds to TRBD1 (6 bases). V was shortened by 4 bases and J by 6 bases, with 17 bases between the two germline ends. In germline, CDR1 is LGHNA, CDR2 YSLEER. There are 15 residues in the CDR3. The CDR3 DNA follows: TGCGCCAGCAGCCCCGGGACACGGTTACTCGATACGCAGTATTTT. Residues: CASSPGTRLLDTQYF.

This clonotype was detected ten times or more. The chain combines TRBV9 with TRBJ2-2; 8 nucleotides match TRBD1. The CDR3 is made up of 14 amino acids. Germline CDR1 SGDLS, CDR2 YYNGEE. After removal of 0 bases from V and 6 bases from J, the junction contained 1 base not matched to a gene. This CDR3 reads CASSVEQGAGELFF. The CDR3 region has the DNA TGTGCCAGCAGCGTAGAACAGGGGGCCGGGGAGCTGTTTTTT.

Only a few counts were recorded for this clonotype. This CDR3 is CASSGVRTVNEKLFF. CDR3 nucleotides: TGTGCCAGCAGTGGGGTCCGGACGGTAAATGAAAAACTGTTTTTT. The rearrangement uses TRBV2 and TRBJ1-4; D is unclear. V was cut by 4 bases and J by 5 bases, with 14 bases left in between. There are 15 residues in the CDR3. Germline CDR1 SNHLY, CDR2 FYNNEI.

Only a few counts were recorded for this clonotype. The V call is TRBV4-3, the J call TRBJ1-2; D is undetermined. The germline V gene has CDR1 LGHNA and CDR2 YSLEER. V lost 4 bases and J lost 7, with 13 bases in between. This CDR3 has 13 amino acids. The CDR3 DNA sequence: TGCGCCAGCAGCCCCCAGGTGGGTACTGGCTACACCTTC. Residues: CASSPQVGTGYTF.

The chain joins TRBV3-1 to TRBJ2-5, with D maybe TRBD2 (5 bases). Deletions cut 8 bases from V and 5 bases from J, with 21 bases between. Germline loops: CDR1 LGHDT, CDR2 YNNKEL (reference sequence). The CDR3 sequence is 15 residues long. In DNA, the CDR3 is TGTGCCAGCTCCCCAAGATCGAGGGTACAGGAGACCCAGTACTTC. It encodes CASSPRSRVQETQYF.